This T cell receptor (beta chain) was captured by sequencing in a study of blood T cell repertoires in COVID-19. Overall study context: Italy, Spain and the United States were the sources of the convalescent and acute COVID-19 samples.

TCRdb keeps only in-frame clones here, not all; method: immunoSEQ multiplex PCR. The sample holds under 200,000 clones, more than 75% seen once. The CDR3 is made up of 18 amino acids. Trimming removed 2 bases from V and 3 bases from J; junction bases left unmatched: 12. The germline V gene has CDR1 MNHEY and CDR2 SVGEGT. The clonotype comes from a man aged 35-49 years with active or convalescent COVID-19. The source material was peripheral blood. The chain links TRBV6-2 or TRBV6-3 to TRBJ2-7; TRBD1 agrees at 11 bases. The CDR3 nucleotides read TGTGCCAGCAGTTACGAGTCCGGTCGGACAGGGGGCATCTACGAGCAGTACTTC. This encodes CASSYESGRTGGIYEQYF.